The table lists the clone carrying this T cell receptor (beta chain) with a few counts. Its specificity is not known. This record belongs to a study of T cells in Graves' hyperthyroidism and ophthalmopathy. The CDR3 is 16 amino acids. Trimming removed 4 bases from V and 4 bases from J, with 20 bases in between. Germline CDR1 is SGHDN and CDR2 is FVKESK. A NOSPECS grade of at least 4, a Clinical Activity Score of at least 3 and duration under 3 months were recorded in ophthalmopathy patients. Patients having uncontrolled infection, another autoimmune disease, pregnancy or lactation were not included. Based on clinical symptoms, serum thyroxine and TRAb, thyroid ultrasound and orbital computed tomography, diagnoses were reached. Broader study findings: Blood also held most thyroid clonotypes expanded beyond 0.001.

Researchers amplified the TCR beta CDR3 regions from RNA transcripts. The TCR CDR3 first-round RT-PCR relied on the HTBI primer set. TCRdb itself ran the multiplex PCR reads through MiXCR, one entry per CDR3 protein. The sample shows about 250,000 distinct CDR3 sequences, about 20% of them seen only once. The sequencing sample was made of blood. The J gene is TRBJ2-7, the V gene TRBV14; D is ambiguous. The receptor was isolated from a man aged 25 to 45 with Graves' ophthalmopathy. The CDR3 region has the DNA TGTGCCAGCAGCCCTTTACTCAGGACCGACTTTTACGAGCAGTACTTC. Translated: CASSPLLRTDFYEQYF.